The 14 T cell receptor beta chains presented below share a single source sample, sequenced in a study of shared clonotypes between healthy human individuals. CD45RO-negative cells were positively selected for CCR7, leaving out terminally differentiated effector memory CD45RA+ cells. Measured with immunoSEQ multiplex PCR; TCRdb has only the in-frame clones, and not every one. This sample has approximately 1.9 million clones, with around 93% found just once. The sequenced sample consisted of naive CD8+ T cells from PBMCs. These TCRs come from a man between 18 and 29 years old in good health. Some clones in this sample may be carry-over from other donors' samples.

This clone was picked up one time. V gene TRBV7-8 combines with J gene TRBJ1-5, with TRBD1 as a possible D gene (5 bases). This CDR3 is 15 amino acids long. CDR1 and CDR2 (germline): SGHVS, FQNEAQ. V was pared by 1 base and J by 4 bases, with 11 bases between. The CDR3 bases are TGTGCCAGCAGCTTAGGGACACACTTTAATCAGCCCCAGCATTTT. This translates into CASSLGTHFNQPQHF. Variable domain in full (rest from reference TRBV7-8 and TRBJ1-5): GAGVSQSPRYKVAKRGQDVALRCDPISGHVSLFWYQQALGQGPEFLTYFQNEAQLDKSGLPSDRFFAERPEGSVSTLKIQRTQQEDSAVYLCASSLGTHFNQPQHFGDGTRLSIL.

V gene TRBV6-5 combines with J gene TRBJ2-7, with D hard to call. V lost 2 bases to trimming and J lost 0 bases, with 11 bases between them. The CDR3 has 15 residues. Germline assignment: CDR1 MNHEY and CDR2 SVGAGI. The CDR3 region is CASSYDHGGSYEQYF. In DNA, the CDR3 is TGTGCCAGCAGTTACGACCACGGCGGCTCCTACGAGCAGTACTTC.

CDR3 coding DNA: TGTGCCAGCAGTGCCACGCCCCCCGGGAGTCGGGGCACCGGGGAGCTGTTTTTT. It yields the protein CASSATPPGSRGTGELFF. This chain links TRBV25-1 with TRBJ2-2; TRBD2 is a possible D gene (6 bases). This CDR3 comprises 18 residues. Trimming stripped 4 bases from V and 4 bases from J, with 22 bases between. The germline V gene encodes CDR1 MGHDK and CDR2 SYGVNS.

The genes are TRBV11-2 and TRBJ1-4; D uncertain. The germline gives CDR1 SGHAT, CDR2 FQNNGV. The CDR3 has 17 residues. V was cut by 5 bases and J by 2 bases, with 18 bases left in between. The CDR3 sequence: CASSHTGSGGTNEKLFF. DNA for the CDR3: TGTGCCAGCAGCCACACCGGGTCCGGAGGGACTAATGAAAAACTGTTTTTT.

The chain combines TRBV27 with TRBJ1-2; TRBD1 aligns across 8 bases. V shed 5 bases and J 5 bases; nucleotides not matched to a gene: 10. Germline V lookup: CDR1 MNHEY, CDR2 SMNVEV (reference sequence). The CDR3 extends over 15 amino acids. CDR3 sequence reads: CASSPQGAPVYGYTF. CDR3 nucleotide sequence: TGTGCCAGCAGTCCGCAGGGGGCGCCGGTATATGGCTACACCTTC.

V and J are TRBV5-6 and TRBJ2-3; D tentatively reads TRBD1 or TRBD2 (6 bases each). V was trimmed by 0 bases and J by 2 bases, leaving 7 bases between them. The CDR3 is 14 residues long. Germline V CDR1 and CDR2: SGHDT, YYEEEE. DNA for the CDR3: TGTGCCAGCAGCTTGGCGGGGGCCACAGATACGCAGTATTTT. It yields the protein CASSLAGATDTQYF.

As for this clone: The identical CDR3 is also encoded by other nucleotide sequences in the sample. This chain joins TRBV27 and TRBJ2-1; 8 nucleotides agree with TRBD2. In germline, CDR1 is MNHEY, CDR2 SMNVEV (reference sequence). This CDR3 contains 16 residues. J was trimmed by 4 bases and V by 1 base; bases with no gene match: 6. CDR3 bases: TGTGCCAGCAGTTTATTCTCGGGAGGGCCTTACAATGAGCAGTTCTTC. Its protein product is CASSLFSGGPYNEQFF.

V usage is TRBV28 and J usage is TRBJ2-3; D gene ambiguous. Germline lookup yields CDR1 MDHEN and CDR2 SYDVKM. The length of the CDR3 is 14 residues. V lost 7 bases and J 1 base, leaving 12 bases between the germline ends. CDR3 protein: CASTLTAGTDTQYF. The DNA of the CDR3 is TGTGCCAGCACCTTGACGGCGGGCACAGATACGCAGTATTTT.

Comments on this clone: Other DNA variants within this sample encode the same CDR3. The chain has TRBV5-1 and TRBJ2-3; weak D call: TRBD1 (6 bases). This CDR3 comprises 15 residues. Germline-derived CDR1 and CDR2 are SGHRS and YFSETQ. Trimming left V 0 bases short and J 2 bases short, with 10 bases between. This CDR3 is CASSLGQGPTDTQYF. The CDR3 DNA sequence: TGCGCCAGCAGCTTGGGGCAGGGGCCCACAGATACGCAGTATTTT.

The chain combines TRBV12-5 with TRBJ2-7; TRBD2 aligns across 16 bases. The CDR3 covers 16 residues. Unmatched junction bases numbered 7, after V lost 7 bases and J lost 4 bases. Looked up from germline, CDR1 is LGHNT and CDR2 is FRNRAP. The CDR3 coding sequence is TGTGCTAGTGCCATAACGGGACTAGCGGGAGGGTACGAGCAGTACTTC. It yields the protein CASAITGLAGGYEQYF.

V gene TRBV19 combines with J gene TRBJ1-5; no reliable D call. The germline V gene encodes CDR1 LNHDA and CDR2 SQIVND (reference sequence). V lost 6 bases, J lost 2 bases, and 14 bases lay in between. The CDR3 is 15 amino acids. The CDR3 DNA is TGTGCCAGTAGCAACGGCTATGGGGGCAATCAGCCCCAGCATTTT. Its protein product is CASSNGYGGNQPQHF.

This rearrangement joins TRBV27 to TRBJ1-2; possibly TRBD1 for D (6 bases). The CDR3 consists of 14 residues. In germline, CDR1 is MNHEY, CDR2 SMNVEV (reference sequence). V was pared by 5 bases and J by 0 bases, with 10 bases between. CDR3 bases: TGTGCCAGCAGTATCAGGGGTACTAACTATGGCTACACCTTC. Its translation: CASSIRGTNYGYTF.

The rearrangement links TRBV28 to TRBJ2-7, with D possibly called TRBD1 or TRBD2 (5 bases each). Trimming cost V 6 bases and J 3 bases, with 18 bases left between them. This CDR3 contains 15 residues. In germline, CDR1 is MDHEN, CDR2 SYDVKM. CDR3 region: CASSSTPGRNYEQYF. In nucleotides, the CDR3 is TGTGCCAGCAGCTCTACTCCGGGACGGAACTACGAGCAGTACTTC.

The chain combines TRBV19 with TRBJ2-4; 13 nucleotides agree with TRBD2. The CDR3 contains 14 residues. Germline CDR1 reads LNHDA; CDR2 reads SQIVND (reference sequence). V dropped 4 bases and J dropped 12; count of bases not matched to a gene: 6. This chain's CDR3 is CASSTGLAGESQYF. Here the CDR3 DNA reads TGTGCCAGTAGTACCGGACTAGCGGGAGAATCTCAGTACTTC.